What follows is one TCR beta chain and its context. Its antigen remains unknown. The assay was immunoSEQ multiplex PCR, and TCRdb's table has in-frame clones only and misses some. The top ten hold about 2.7% of the sample, which has 230,000 or so clones, about 91% seen once. The entry originates in a study of cytomegalovirus exposure and HLA in healthy donors. Overall study results and limits: CMV antigen specificity of a few CMV-associated chains was confirmed in vitro. A later analysis found first-cohort TCR clusters tended to co-occur in the approximately 110 validation repertoires.

This CDR3 contains 15 residues. V trimming: 5 bases; J trimming: 5 bases; junction bases outside the gene matches: 10. CDR1 and CDR2 (germline): MNHEY, SMNVEV (reference sequence). Sequencing was performed on PBMCs. This receptor was obtained from a woman under 30 in good health and CMV-seronegative. J is TRBJ2-7 and V is TRBV27, with TRBD1 identical over 9 bases. CDR3: CASSPTGTGYDEQYF. CDR3 coding DNA: TGTGCCAGCAGTCCTACGGGGACAGGGTACGACGAGCAGTACTTC.